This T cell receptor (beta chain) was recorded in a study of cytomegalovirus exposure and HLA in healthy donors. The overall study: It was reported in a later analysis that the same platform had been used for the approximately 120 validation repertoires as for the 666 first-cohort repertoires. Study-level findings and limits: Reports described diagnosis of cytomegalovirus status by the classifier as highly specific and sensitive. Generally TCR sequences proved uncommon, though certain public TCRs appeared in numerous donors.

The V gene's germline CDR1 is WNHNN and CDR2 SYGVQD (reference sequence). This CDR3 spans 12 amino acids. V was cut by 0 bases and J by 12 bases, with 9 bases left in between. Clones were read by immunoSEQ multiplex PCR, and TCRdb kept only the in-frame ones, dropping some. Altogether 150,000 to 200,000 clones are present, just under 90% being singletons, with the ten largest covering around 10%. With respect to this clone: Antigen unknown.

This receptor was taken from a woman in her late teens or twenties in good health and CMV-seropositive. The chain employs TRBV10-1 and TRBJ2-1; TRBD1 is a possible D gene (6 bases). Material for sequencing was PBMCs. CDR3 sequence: CASSESGGPQFF. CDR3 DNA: TGCGCCAGCAGTGAGTCTGGGGGCCCGCAGTTCTTC.